Each of the 20 T cell receptor beta chains below was sequenced from the same sample in a study of T cell changes during pregnancy in multiple sclerosis. Profiled with immunoSEQ multiplex PCR; TCRdb holds only in-frame clones, not every one. Of around 80,000 clones detected, 92% appear once; the ten largest clones hold roughly 1.4%. This sample comprised peripheral blood, obtained before pregnancy. These TCRs come from a female donor with multiple sclerosis, enrolled in a pregnancy study.

V usage is TRBV18 and J usage is TRBJ2-7; 7 bases map to TRBD1. Germline V lookup: CDR1 KGHSH, CDR2 LQKENI. This CDR3 has 14 amino acids. V lost 3 bases, J lost 3 bases, and 5 bases stayed unmatched. The CDR3, as DNA: TGTGCCAGCTCACCCTCCGGGACAGACTACGAGCAGTACTTC. Residues: CASSPSGTDYEQYF.

The V and J genes are TRBV7-9 and TRBJ1-2, with TRBD1 as a possible D gene (5 bases). The CDR3 contains 15 residues. Germline-derived CDR1 and CDR2 are SEHNR and FQNEAQ (reference sequence). V was cut by 1 base and J by 5 bases, with 14 bases left in between. The DNA of the CDR3 is TGTGCCAGCAGCTTAGATGGCGGCAGGGATTATGGCTACACCTTC. Translation gives CASSLDGGRDYGYTF. The variable domain in full, completed from reference TRBV7-9 and TRBJ1-2, reads DTGVSQNPRHKITKRGQNVTFRCDPISEHNRLYWYRQTLGQGPEFLTYFQNEAQLEKSRLLSDRFSAERPKGSFSTLEIQRTEQGDSAMYLCASSLDGGRDYGYTFGSGTRLTVV.

The rearrangement links TRBV19 to TRBJ1-1; no clear D. The CDR3 contains 14 residues. The germline V and J ends were trimmed by 4 bases and 3 bases, with 12 bases remaining between them. Germline V gene sequence: CDR1 LNHDA, CDR2 SQIVND (reference sequence). CDR3 sequence (DNA): TGTGCCAGTAGTAATTATGGCGGCCACACTGAAGCTTTCTTT. It is translated as CASSNYGGHTEAFF.

The V call is TRBV7-6, the J call TRBJ1-6; TRBD1 matches 7 bases. Unmatched junction bases numbered 9, after V lost 5 bases and J lost 8 bases. Germline V gene lookup returns CDR1 SGHVS and CDR2 FNYEAQ. CDR3 length: 15 residues. CDR3 DNA sequence: TGTGCCAGCAGCCCATCCGACAGGGCTGATTCACCCCTCCACTTT. Protein: CASSPSDRADSPLHF. The full variable domain, rest sourced from reference TRBV7-6 and TRBJ1-6, is GAGVSQSPRYKVTKRGQDVALRCDPISGHVSLYWYRQALGQGPEFLTYFNYEAQQDKSGLPNDRFSAERPEGSISTLTIQRTEQRDSAMYRCASSPSDRADSPLHFGNGTRLTVT.

The chain links TRBV18 to TRBJ2-7, with 8 bases aligning to TRBD2. Germline trimming cut 1 base from V and 5 bases from J; bases unmatched to any gene: 7. This CDR3 is 15 amino acids long. Germline-derived CDR1 and CDR2 are KGHSH and LQKENI. The CDR3 DNA follows: TGTGCCAGCTCACCACTCGGGAGGGCCGCAGACGAGCAGTACTTC. Translation gives CASSPLGRAADEQYF.

V gene TRBV5-6 combines with J gene TRBJ2-7, with TRBD1 matching 11 bases. Germline trimming cut 2 bases from V and 6 bases from J; bases unmatched to any gene: 4. This CDR3 is 14 amino acids long. Germline V CDR1 and CDR2: SGHDT, YYEEEE. CDR3 bases: TGTGCCAGCAGCTTCGGGACAGGGGGTGTCGAGCAGTACTTC. Amino acids: CASSFGTGGVEQYF.

The CDR3 protein is CASSSFGNEQFF. CDR3 nucleotides: TGTGCCAGCAGCTCCTTCGGGAATGAGCAGTTCTTC. This rearrangement joins TRBV9 to TRBJ2-1, with D unresolved. The CDR3 loop spans 12 amino acids. V was trimmed by 4 bases and J by 7 bases, leaving 9 bases between them. Per germline, CDR1 SGDLS and CDR2 YYNGEE.

This chain uses TRBV27 with TRBJ1-1; D unresolved. This CDR3 is built from 12 residues. Germline V gives CDR1 MNHEY, CDR2 SMNVEV (reference sequence). V was pared by 5 bases and J by 2 bases, with 6 bases between. CDR3: CASSTVNTEAFF. The CDR3 DNA is TGTGCCAGCAGTACAGTAAACACTGAAGCTTTCTTT.

This chain links TRBV6-4 with TRBJ1-1; D not resolved. CDR1 and CDR2 from the germline V gene are MRHNA and SNTAGT. The CDR3 has 13 residues. Trimming stripped 6 bases from V and 0 bases from J, with 8 bases between. This chain's CDR3 is CASSATVNTEAFF. Here the CDR3 DNA reads TGTGCCAGCAGCGCTACAGTGAACACTGAAGCTTTCTTT.

The V call is TRBV15, the J call TRBJ1-5, with a tentative D call TRBD1 (6 bases). Between the trimmed V and J ends, which lost 0 bases and 5 bases, there was a span of 14 bases. From germline, CDR1 is LNHNV and CDR2 YYDKDF (reference sequence). The CDR3 length is 16 residues. For the CDR3, the DNA is TGTGCCACCAGCAGAGATCGGAACAGGGTTGATCAGCCCCAGCATTTT. Translation: CATSRDRNRVDQPQHF.

This sequence joins TRBV13 and TRBJ2-1; TRBD2 matches 7 bases. The germline CDR1 and CDR2 sequences are PRHDT and FYEKMQ (reference sequence). V lost 1 base, J lost 3 bases, and 0 bases stayed unmatched. The CDR3 totals 14 residues. In DNA, the CDR3 is TGTGCCAGCAGCTTAGCGGGGGGCTACAATGAGCAGTTCTTC. Its protein is CASSLAGGYNEQFF.

This clone was found once. The chain employs TRBV6-5 and TRBJ2-2; perhaps TRBD1 as D (5 bases). CDR3 length equals 14 residues. The germline V gene encodes CDR1 MNHEY and CDR2 SVGAGI. V shed 7 bases and J shed 5 bases, with 14 bases lying between them. The CDR3 nucleotides are TGTGCCAGCAAAACGTCGGCAGGGACCGGGGAGCTGTTTTTT. Translated: CASKTSAGTGELFF.

This clone is a singleton in its sample. The rearrangement links TRBV13 to TRBJ2-5; 8 bases line up with TRBD1. The germline CDR1 and CDR2 sequences are PRHDT and FYEKMQ (reference sequence). The CDR3 runs 14 residues. The V segment lost 4 bases and the J segment 3 bases; nucleotides outside the gene matches: 4. The CDR3 region is CASSYQQGEETQYF. In DNA, the CDR3 is TGTGCCAGCAGCTATCAACAGGGGGAAGAGACCCAGTACTTC.

This chain uses TRBV18 with TRBJ2-7, with unresolved D. Germline V gives CDR1 KGHSH, CDR2 LQKENI. This CDR3 spans 12 amino acids. V lost 3 bases and J lost 0, with 3 bases in between. CDR3 DNA: TGTGCCAGCTCACCCAACTCCTACGAGCAGTACTTC. Its protein product is CASSPNSYEQYF.

This clone was counted a single time. The V gene is TRBV10-3, the J gene TRBJ1-6, with 9 bases aligning to TRBD1. The junction had 4 bases not matched to a gene; V was cut back by 6 bases and J by 4 bases. Germline V CDR1 and CDR2: ENHRY, SYGVKD. The CDR3 runs 15 residues. The CDR3 loop is CAISPGQGYNSPLHF. CDR3 DNA: TGTGCCATCAGCCCGGGACAGGGTTATAATTCACCCCTCCACTTT.

This rearrangement joins TRBV4-2 to TRBJ2-3; D is perhaps TRBD2 (5 bases). Germline V gene data show CDR1 as LGHNA and CDR2 as YNFKEQ. Trimming took 3 bases from V and 0 from J, leaving 16 bases between them. This CDR3 region has 17 residues. CDR3 protein: CASSQAGGSASTDTQYF. In DNA form, the CDR3 reads TGTGCCAGCAGCCAGGCCGGCGGTAGCGCTAGCACAGATACGCAGTATTTT.

The chain employs TRBV10-3 and TRBJ1-1; 9 positions match TRBD1. V shed 6 bases, J shed 3 bases, and the junction held 2 bases outside the gene matches. The CDR3 has 13 residues. Germline V gene data show CDR1 as ENHRY and CDR2 as SYGVKD. The CDR3 reads CAIRGTGYTEAFF. The CDR3 DNA reads as TGTGCCATCAGAGGGACAGGGTACACTGAAGCTTTCTTT.

The chain couples TRBV10-3 to TRBJ1-1; D not resolved. The V gene's germline CDR1 is ENHRY and CDR2 SYGVKD. The CDR3 covers 15 residues. Trimming took 0 bases from V and 3 from J, leaving 11 bases between them. CDR3 sequence: CAISESREGDTEAFF. CDR3 nucleotides: TGTGCCATCAGTGAGTCGAGGGAGGGAGACACTGAAGCTTTCTTT.

The CDR3 here is CASSQALDIVADTQYF. For the CDR3, the DNA is TGCGCCAGCAGCCAAGCGCTTGATATAGTCGCAGATACGCAGTATTTT. This chain uses TRBV4-1 with TRBJ2-3, with D hard to call. The ends were cut back, 1 base at V and 4 bases at J, with 15 bases in the middle. Looked up from germline, CDR1 is MGHRA and CDR2 is YSYEKL. The CDR3 extends over 16 amino acids.

The chain joins TRBV27 to TRBJ2-7; TRBD1 matches at 9 bases. After removal of 7 bases from V and 3 bases from J, the junction contained 7 bases not matched to a gene. The V gene's germline CDR1 is MNHEY and CDR2 SMNVEV (reference sequence). This CDR3 spans 14 amino acids. The CDR3, as DNA: TGTGCCAGCAAAATCGGGACAGGGCACTACGAGCAGTACTTC. Translating it yields CASKIGTGHYEQYF.